This T cell receptor beta chain emerged from a study of T cell changes during pregnancy in multiple sclerosis. The assay was immunoSEQ multiplex PCR, and TCRdb's table has in-frame clones only and misses some. The sample includes about 38,000 clones, 90% of them seen just once. V lost 6 bases, J lost 3 bases, and 6 bases stayed unmatched. This CDR3 has 14 residues. In germline, CDR1 is MNHNS, CDR2 SASEGT. The V gene is TRBV6-1, the J gene TRBJ2-7; 9 bases agree with TRBD2. Sequenced material: CD4+ T cells from peripheral blood mononuclear cells, taken in the second trimester of pregnancy. The TCR originated in a female donor with multiple sclerosis, enrolled in a pregnancy study. Here the CDR3 reads CASSSSGRSYEQYF. CDR3 bases: TGTGCCAGCAGCTCCAGCGGGAGGAGCTACGAGCAGTACTTC.